This T cell receptor (beta chain) was found in a study of T cells in Graves' hyperthyroidism and ophthalmopathy. From RNA transcripts, TCR beta CDR3 regions were amplified. The TCR CDR3 first-round RT-PCR relied on the HTBI primer set. TCRdb ran MiXCR on the multiplex PCR reads and lists one entry per CDR3 protein. Of about 270,000 distinct CDR3 sequences listed, around 22% are singletons. This clonotype was observed at least ten times. The J segment lost 3 bases and the V segment lost 3 bases, leaving 2 bases of the junction unmatched. This CDR3 has 14 residues. The authors took PBMCs from 8 to 10 ml fresh peripheral blood.

V gene TRBV12-3 or TRBV12-4 combines with J gene TRBJ1-3, with TRBD1 matching 7 bases. The sequence came from a man under 40 with Graves' ophthalmopathy. The specimen sequenced was blood. CDR3 residues: CASSFNRGGNTIYF. In nucleotides, the CDR3 is TGTGCCAGCAGTTTTAACAGGGGTGGAAACACCATATATTTT.